This T cell receptor beta chain was identified in a study of OX40 agonist ivuxolimab in advanced cancers. This clone was seen only once. Its antigen is not known. Method: immunoSEQ multiplex PCR; TCRdb's copy keeps in-frame clones and lacks some. This repertoire shows approximately 90,000 clones, 90% to 95% found once; its top ten account for 2.6%. General study results and limits: Dose levels from 0.1 to 3.0 mg/kg saw CD4+ and CD8+ blood T cells expand clonally by week 6.

The receptor comes from an adult with an advanced solid tumor such as melanoma, head and neck, liver or kidney cancer. The sample was CD4+ or CD8+ T cells sorted from blood, taken in a trial of the OX40 agonist ivuxolimab.

CDR3 sequence: CAWSFTGTGGNQPQHF. The CDR3 DNA sequence: TGTGCCTGGAGTTTTACAGGGACAGGGGGTAATCAGCCCCAGCATTTT. The chain carries TRBV30 and TRBJ1-5; 11 nucleotides line up with TRBD1. The CDR3 sequence is 16 residues long. The V gene end was trimmed by 2 bases and the J gene end by 4 bases; junction bases not matched to a gene: 7. Germline lookup yields CDR1 GTSNPN and CDR2 SVGIG (reference sequence).